These 2 T cell receptor beta chains came from one sample sequenced in a study of blood T cell repertoires in COVID-19 (dated by TCRdb to about 2020). Libraries were constructed by the immunoSEQ multiplex PCR assay. Entries here come from immuneACCESS through TCRdb and include only in-frame sequences with V and J called. Some clones fail to appear in such tables; in the studies checked, an unresolved V gene covers under half of the shortfall, and the cause of the remainder is unknown. The sample data list about 210,000 clones, and 88% of these were observed just once. The ten largest clones take up roughly 1.5% of the sample. The sequenced sample was peripheral blood. The receptors derive from a man between 18 and 29 years old with active or convalescent COVID-19.

J is TRBJ2-7 and V is TRBV13, with a weak D call TRBD2 (5 bases). Germline V CDR1 and CDR2: PRHDT, FYEKMQ (reference sequence). With 1 base removed from V and 0 bases from J, the gap between germline ends came to 16 bases. The CDR3 spans 17 residues. In DNA form, the CDR3 reads TGTGCCAGCAGCTTAGCAGGAGGACCCACAACCTCCTACGAGCAGTACTTC. This codes for CASSLAGGPTTSYEQYF.

The gene calls are TRBV21-1 and TRBJ2-1; the table names TRBD2, a call not compared with the DNA. TRBV21-1 is a documented pseudogene. CDR3 length: 15 amino acids. The CDR3 DNA sequence: TGTGCCAGCAGGGCCGGGACTAGAATAAACAATGAGCAGTTCTTC. As protein: CASRAGTRINNEQFF.